This T cell receptor (beta chain) was sequenced in a study of T-cell memory formation after mild COVID-19 (dated by TCRdb to the early 2020s). In the study overall: TCR sequence clusters from the two donors were largely donor specific. Longitudinal TCRalpha and TCRbeta repertoire sequencing tracked T-cell clones expanding and contracting after mild COVID-19 in two donors. Two young, previously healthy adult volunteers, one female and one male, were included in the cohort.

Sequencing used an Illumina NovaSeq 6000. Using 5'RACE with constant-segment primers, TCRalpha and TCRbeta cDNA libraries were constructed, with sample barcodes and unique molecular identifiers added in the process. Trizol reagent was used to extract RNA from every sample. Amplification of the libraries took two PCR steps, and the second step added a second sample barcode plus Illumina TruSeq adapters. Libraries were sequenced on an Illumina NovaSeq with 2 x 150 bp paired-end reads. Concerning the study's data processing: Demultiplexing of reads and collapsing into UMI-guided consensus sequences were performed with migec v1.2.7. Using mixcr v2.1.11, UMI consensuses were aligned to TRA and TRB V and J templates and then assembled into clonotypes. Clonotypes were classified as expanded or contracted when called significant by both edgeR and NoisET, with noise models trained on biological replicates. For edgeR calls, a false discovery rate-adjusted p below 0.01 and a log2 fold-change threshold of 1 were applied. As an exploratory analysis of dynamics, max-normalized trajectories of the 1000 most abundant clonotypes were examined by PCA with hierarchical clustering. Separately sequenced CD4+ and CD8+ repertoires were used to assign the CD4 or CD8 phenotype of responding clones. In-frame beta chains were kept once TCRdb had trimmed the public reads at Q25 with fastp and called clones with MiXCR. Every entry covers one CDR3 protein and lists the most common genes and DNA from its rows. The V and J calls, along with clone size, are taken from TCRdb and not from the paper's own processing. In this sample the table shows roughly 180,000 distinct CDR3 sequences, around a sixth of which occur a single time. The ten top clones hold 3% to 4.5% of the sample.

Overall study outcomes, separate from this receptor: The detection of some responding clones in pre-infection memory suggests that pre-existing cross-reactive memory T cells joined the SARS-CoV-2 response. The second-wave clones that peaked on day 37 were not confirmed to be SARS-CoV-2 specific. The study included only a couple of mild cases, and larger cohorts that include severe cases with pre-infection samples were judged to be necessary. Clones contracting from day 15 to 85 had balanced CD4/CD8 phenotypes, while a second wave expanding from day 15 to 37 was biased towards CD4+. Contracting CD4+ clones turned up mainly in the CM and EM memory subsets, whereas EMRA was where CD8+ clones were enriched.

As concerns this clonotype: This clone's antigen is unknown. This may stem from a read error, because a much larger clone lies one nucleotide away.

PBMCs were isolated by Ficoll-Paque density gradient centrifugation. This sequence was found in a man younger than 30 who had mild COVID-19 (a few samples of this study predate the infection). The sample titles of this study are shuffled in the database, so cell type and time point are left out; the donor was told from shared clones. The source material was PBMCs or a T cell subset sorted from them (not recorded which).

In nucleotides, the sequence is TGCTCCAGCAGCTTGGGGGGTCCGGTGGAGACCCAGTACTTC. Translated, it reads CSSSLGGPVETQYF. In this chain, TRBV5-1 is recombined with TRBJ2-5, with TRBD2 perhaps the D gene, on 6 matching bases. The CDR3 has 14 amino acids, counting the end cysteine and phenylalanine. Only the CDR3 part of the read is kept: 42 bases, read in frame from the first base. CDR1 and CDR2, per the germline V gene, are SGHRS and YFSETQ.